Reported below is one T cell receptor (beta chain). Antigen: not known. Assay runs were performed at deep level. Clones were read by immunoSEQ multiplex PCR, and TCRdb kept only the in-frame ones, dropping some. The sample holds millions of clones, 80% to 95% seen once. Participating donors were healthy, HIV-negative adults free of recent acute infections or vaccinations. This specimen comes from a study of shared clonotypes between healthy human individuals. Whole-study findings and limits: With a handful of donors compared, roughly 4.9% of naive CD4 clonotypes were shared.

The V gene lost 7 bases and the J gene lost 0 bases, with 12 bases spanning the gap. Germline V gene data show CDR1 as SGHRS and CDR2 as YFSETQ. CDR3 length equals 14 residues. The rearrangement joins TRBV5-1 to TRBJ2-3; no firm D call. This TCR derives from a man between 18 and 29 years old in good health. Some clones in this sample may be carry-over from other donors' samples. Material for sequencing was naive CD4+ T cells from PBMCs. Sample subset: CD45RA+ positively selected. The CDR3 loop reads CASCEIISTDTQYF. As DNA, the CDR3 is TGCGCCAGCTGCGAGATTATTAGCACAGATACGCAGTATTTT.